The sequence of this TCR beta chain was determined in a study of cytomegalovirus exposure and HLA in healthy donors. Study-level points and caveats: The authors enumerated over 150 TCR beta chains as linked to cytomegalovirus. Across HLA loci, a later analysis found differing TCR association rates, with DRB1 most and HLA-C fewest.

The PCR had 60 Vbeta and 13 Jbeta primers. TCRdb keeps only in-frame clones here, not all; method: immunoSEQ multiplex PCR. The sample spans around 210,000 clones; the ten largest clones claim over 0.95%. There were likely unrecorded immune exposures, though donors were nominally healthy when sampled. With regard to this clone: Antigen: not known.

The CDR3 contains 16 residues. J was trimmed by 2 bases and V by 1 base; bases with no gene match: 4. The V gene's germline CDR1 is SSHAT and CDR2 FNYEAQ (reference sequence). The chain joins TRBV7-7 to TRBJ2-3; 9 nucleotides align to TRBD2. Input material: PBMCs. This TCR was sampled from a girl aged 2-10 years in good health and CMV-seropositive. The CDR3 bases are TGTGCCAGCAGCTTAGGGCTAGCGGGGCCCACAGATACGCAGTATTTT. Protein product: CASSLGLAGPTDTQYF.